The present T cell receptor beta chain was sequenced within a study of blood T cell repertoires in COVID-19. About the research overall: Spain, Italy and the United States supplied samples that represented acute and convalescent COVID-19. Nucleic acid was either cDNA or gDNA, and it came from T cells, B-cell-depleted T cells, or PBMCs.

Original processing notes: By means of reference gene primer amplification, nucleated cell counts were estimated. Some clones are missing from TCRdb's copy, which holds only in-frame ones; the method was immunoSEQ multiplex PCR. The DNA gave D and trimming, while V, J and clone size come from that table. The table shows roughly 230,000 clones, with around 83% occurring only once. The sequencing sample was made of peripheral blood. The source of this sequence is a man in his forties or fifties with active or convalescent COVID-19.

CDR3 DNA: TGTGCCAGCAGCCTAGGAGGAGGTGCCAAAAACATTCAGTACTTC. Amino acid sequence: CASSLGGGAKNIQYF. This chain links TRBV14 with TRBJ2-4, with a possible D match to TRBD2 (5 bases). CDR3 size: 15 residues. Germline V lookup: CDR1 SGHDN, CDR2 FVKESK. Trimming stripped 4 bases from V and 1 base from J, with 11 bases between.